This TCR beta chain was obtained from a study of regulatory T cells in long-lasting Graves disease (dated by TCRdb to the early 2020s). Context from the whole study: Newly diagnosed Graves' disease patients had taken antithyroid drugs for less than 3 months. Persistent Graves' disease patients were compared with newly diagnosed Graves' disease patients by peripheral blood TCR sequencing and RNA sequencing. The study was conducted in China and was registered as a clinical trial. A total of 35 or so samples underwent TCR sequencing: around 13 from persistent and around 20 from newly diagnosed Graves' disease patients.

This sample's time point label indicates: newly diagnosed GD, antithyroid drugs for less than 3 months. For both TCR sequencing and RNA sequencing, RNA was extracted from PBMCs in TRIzol. Graves' disease was diagnosed according to American Thyroid Association guidelines. Patients were recruited from an endocrinology department in Xi'an, China. From each patient, nine milliliters of peripheral blood was collected into an EDTA anticoagulant tube. Ficoll Paque Plus density gradient separation was used to isolate PBMCs, and no further T cell sorting was performed. An Agilent 2100 Bioanalyzer and agarose gel were used to check RNA quality, while a NanoDrop 2000 measured RNA concentration. V sheds 8 bases and J sheds 0 bases, leaving 13 bases between their ends. CDR1 and CDR2, per the germline V gene, are MDHEN and SYDVKM. The CDR3 sequence holds 14 residues, the cysteine and phenylalanine included. Only the CDR3 region is kept as DNA, spanning 42 bases read in frame from base 1.

This clonotype was counted many times. No antigen is known for it. The input lacks base qualities; no much larger clone sits a single base away. The library was obtained by multiplex PCR. These reads were obtained on an Illumina HiSeq 4000. TCR beta libraries were built with iRepertoire HTBI primers and Arm-PCR amplification of CDR3 regions. PCR products were gel purified before sequencing. The study's own analysis went as follows. A total of 60 to 80 TRBV and about 13 TRBJ segments were identified across samples and were used for gene usage analysis of CDR3 amino acid clonotypes. COPE and FqMerger were used to merge the filtered high-quality paired reads into contigs. BLAST was used to align contigs to the IMGT TRBV, TRBD and TRBJ reference genes, and CDR3 was defined following IMGT. Clonotypes above 0.1% frequency were classified as highly expanded clones. Repertoire diversity was measured by Shannon entropy, and V-J evenness by the Gini coefficient. Public clonotypes were defined as clonotypes shared by more than one individual. The public reads were reanalyzed by TCRdb: fastp trimming at Q25, MiXCR alignment, in-frame beta chains only. Rows merge per CDR3 protein into single entries with the most common DNA and genes. These V and J calls derive from TCRdb rather than the authors' analysis. For this sample the table gives 200,000 to 250,000 distinct CDR3 sequences, of which approximately 18% were detected only once. Of the sample, approximately 12% is held by the ten largest clones.

General study outcomes and caveats: Compared with newly diagnosed patients, patients with persistent Graves' disease had lower TCR Shannon entropy and fewer highly expanded clones, which suggests clonal expansion. Only peripheral blood was studied, because thyroid tissue, the primary lesion, was inaccessible. Patients with persistent disease shared more public clonotypes (fewer than 3,000) than newly diagnosed patients did (966). Only the TCR beta chain was sequenced and analyzed. The authors acknowledged the small sample size as a limitation that may reduce accuracy. Persistent disease showed preferential use of TRBV28, TRBJ1-2 and TRBJ2-5, whereas newly diagnosed disease favored TRBV20-1 and TRBJ2-1.

The sample also formed part of further work on T cells in Graves' hyperthyroidism and ophthalmopathy. The second study also describes: A patient counted as having stable Graves' hyperthyroidism if no progression to ophthalmopathy occurred over 18 months of follow-up. Hyperthyroidism patients were newly diagnosed, with disease duration under 2 months, and aged 18 to 65 years. Exclusion was applied to patients with uncontrolled infections, other autoimmune diseases, pregnancy or lactation. Diagnoses relied on clinical symptoms, serum thyroxine and TRAb, thyroid ultrasound and orbital computed tomography. The first round of RT-PCR for the TCR CDR3 was performed with the HTBI primer set and the Qiagen OneStep RT-PCR kit. Blood samples also contained most of the expanded thyroid clonotypes (frequency above 0.001), which suggests that blood repertoires may reflect thyroid immune responses. A model built on a 13 V-J signature distinguished ophthalmopathy from stable hyperthyroidism, reaching around 88% sensitivity and approximately 81% specificity in cross-validation and 80%/75% in testing. In validation, the model predicted progression to ophthalmopathy a median of roughly six months before onset, with 70% to 71% sensitivity and about 72% specificity. To identify TCR V-J signatures that set the groups apart, the researchers used a discovery cohort of 90 to 100 patients, made up of 40 to 45 with Graves' ophthalmopathy and 57 with stable Graves' hyperthyroidism. Prospective prediction of ophthalmopathy was tested in an independent validation cohort of fewer than 20 hyperthyroidism patients and 15 to 17 patients who later progressed to ophthalmopathy. The roughly 100 discovery patients were divided at random into training and test sets in a 7:3 ratio. In addition, the study compared T-cell repertoires in thyroid tissue and in blood from over 5 Graves' hyperthyroidism patients. Following sampling, methimazole starting at 30 mg daily was given to hyperthyroidism patients, and high-dose intravenous methylprednisolone was given to ophthalmopathy patients. The libraries were constructed in a second round of multiplex PCR and then size-selected and purified. The libraries were sequenced on an Illumina HiSeq2000 using paired-end 100 bp reads. SOAPnuke was used to process the raw data, throwing out any read that contained adapters or uncalled bases, had a mean Phred below 15, or lacked an exact constant-primer or identifier match. High-quality paired reads were merged with COPE v1.2.5, and unique nucleotide sequences were defined as clonotypes. Clonotypes were aligned to IMGT TRBV, TRBD and TRBJ reference segments using MiTCR v1.1. The analysis was restricted to V-J combinations with a frequency above 0.0001, which together covered roughly 99% of the repertoires. A TCS score was defined as the ratio of F50 (clonal expansion) to E x V (chaos), with BLOSUM62-based TCRdist applied between CDR3 peptides within each V-J. Welch's t-statistics and random forest reduced 500 to 550 V-J features to about 13, which were used in a naive Bayes classifier (R e1071). Sample size was not statistically predetermined, and blinding of investigators to group allocation was not performed. The paper describes TCR Vbeta CDR3 sequencing of 135 peripheral blood samples, made up of fewer than 50 ophthalmopathy patients, 70 to 75 hyperthyroidism patients and about 17 progressor patients.

The sequence was obtained from a woman aged 25 to 39 with Graves disease. Donor details come from another sample of the same person, matched by shared clones. Specimen: peripheral blood mononuclear cells (PBMCs), collected at new diagnosis, from a patient treated with antithyroid drugs. The chain is assembled from TRBV28 and TRBJ1-1; the D gene remains uncertain. The nucleotide sequence is TGTGCCAGCGCGGACGGACCGTTGAACACTGAAGCTTTCTTT. This is translated as CASADGPLNTEAFF. With the rest looked up from the reference TRBV28 and TRBJ1-1 genes rather than sequenced, the full variable domain is DVKVTQSSRYLVKRTGEKVFLECVQDMDHENMFWYRQDPGLGLRLIYFSYDVKMKEKGDIPEGYSVSREKKERFSLILESASTNQTSMYLCASADGPLNTEAFFGQGTRLTVV.